This TCR beta chain was captured in a study of blood T cell repertoires in COVID-19. Study information: The samples span acute and convalescent COVID-19 from the United States, Italy and Spain. In each case, the material was cDNA or gDNA derived from T cells, B-cell-depleted T cells, or PBMCs.

This clone was observed a handful of times. The J segment lost 3 bases and the V segment lost 7 bases, leaving 6 bases of the junction unmatched. The germline V gene encodes CDR1 SQVTM and CDR2 ANQGSEA. The CDR3 spans 13 residues. Per the authors' pipeline: Amplification from reference gene primers served as the basis for estimated nucleated cell counts. Here immunoSEQ multiplex PCR was the method, and the copy in TCRdb shows in-frame clones only, minus some. V and J calls and clone size follow that table, whereas D and trimming were derived from the DNA. The sample consists of roughly 340,000 clones, about 90% of them appearing once.

The chain links TRBV29-1 to TRBJ2-3, with 8 bases matching TRBD1. The specimen was peripheral blood. This sequence was found in a woman aged 18-29 years who had recovered from COVID-19. The CDR3 region is CSAGQGGTDTQYF. CDR3 sequence (DNA): TGCAGCGCCGGACAGGGAGGTACAGATACGCAGTATTTT.